One sample yielded the 27 T cell receptor beta chains listed below, sequenced in a study of T cells in Graves' hyperthyroidism and ophthalmopathy. Amplification of TCR beta CDR3 regions was performed using RNA transcripts as template. In the first-round RT-PCR of the TCR CDR3, the HTBI primer set was used. From the multiplex PCR reads, TCRdb called clonotypes with MiXCR, one entry per CDR3 protein. The sample yields approximately 400,000 distinct CDR3 sequences, over 12% seen once. Source material: blood. Receptors were obtained from a man aged 45-60 years with Graves' ophthalmopathy.

This clonotype has a handful of counts. The CDR3 here is CASSLRRLDEQYF. In DNA form, the CDR3 reads TGTGCCAGCAGTTTGAGGCGGCTTGACGAGCAGTACTTC. The V gene is TRBV12-3 or TRBV12-4, the J gene TRBJ2-7; the D is unclear. V was cut by 3 bases and J by 5 bases, with 11 bases left in between. This CDR3 is built from 13 residues.

This clonotype was recorded a few times. The J gene is TRBJ2-2, the V gene TRBV7-9; possible D gene TRBD1, 5 bases. The CDR3 is 17 amino acids. V dropped 3 bases and J dropped 6 bases, with 20 bases sitting between them. From germline, CDR1 is SEHNR and CDR2 FQNEAQ (reference sequence). DNA of the CDR3: TGTGCCAGCAGCTTTTCCAGGGATTTCGATCGGCCCGGGGAGCTGTTTTTT. Protein product: CASSFSRDFDRPGELFF.

This clonotype appeared a few times. V is TRBV7-8 and J is TRBJ1-2; TRBD1 might be the D (5 bases). The length of the CDR3 is 18 residues. Germline V gene sequence: CDR1 SGHVS, CDR2 FQNEAQ. With 0 bases removed from V and 6 bases from J, the gap between germline ends came to 23 bases. The CDR3 nucleotides read TGTGCCAGCAGCTTAGCGCGTGGGGCAGGGACGGGGTTTGATGGCTACACCTTC. Translating gives CASSLARGAGTGFDGYTF.

J is TRBJ2-1 and V is TRBV28, with D possibly being TRBD1 (5 bases). Trimming cost V 4 bases and J 7 bases, with 8 bases left between them. Germline V gene data show CDR1 as MDHEN and CDR2 as SYDVKM. The CDR3 is 12 amino acids. CDR3 in amino acids: CASSSRVNEQFF. The CDR3 DNA reads as TGTGCCAGCAGTTCCAGGGTGAATGAGCAGTTCTTC.

This clonotype was observed many times. The chain combines TRBV5-1 with TRBJ2-7, with TRBD2 matching 9 bases. This CDR3 is built from 16 residues. The junction had 8 bases not matched to a gene; V was cut back by 4 bases and J by 0 bases. CDR1 SGHRS and CDR2 YFSETQ come from the germline V gene. CDR3 sequence: CASSEQTSGTSYEQYF. The CDR3 DNA reads TGCGCCAGCAGCGAACAGACTAGCGGCACCTCCTACGAGCAGTACTTC.

The chain links TRBV20-1 to TRBJ2-5; 8 nucleotides align to TRBD2. Germline values: CDR1 DFQATT, CDR2 SNEGSKA (reference sequence). Trimming at V came to 6 bases and at J to 0 bases, leaving 6 bases not matched to a gene. CDR3 size: 14 residues. CDR3 sequence (DNA): TGCAGTGCGGGAACTAGCGGACACCAAGAGACCCAGTACTTC. Its translation: CSAGTSGHQETQYF.

This clonotype came up many times. The gene calls are TRBV18 and TRBJ2-7; TRBD2 matches at 7 bases. CDR3 length equals 14 residues. The V segment lost 3 bases and the J segment 4 bases; nucleotides outside the gene matches: 6. In germline, CDR1 is KGHSH, CDR2 LQKENI. CDR3 sequence: CASSPRAGIYEQYF. The CDR3 nucleotides read TGTGCCAGCTCACCCCGAGCGGGAATTTACGAGCAGTACTTC.

Concerning this clonotype: A single base separates this from a much larger clone, so it may be a read error. The rearrangement links TRBV7-9 to TRBJ2-1; the match to TRBD2 covers 8 bases. This CDR3 comprises 12 residues. V trimming: 5 bases; J trimming: 10 bases; junction bases outside the gene matches: 4. Germline V gene lookup returns CDR1 SEHNR and CDR2 FQNEAQ (reference sequence). The CDR3 here is CASSKRENEQFF. The CDR3, as DNA: TGTGCCAGCAGCAAGCGGGAGAACGAGCAGTTCTTC.

This clonotype showed up just a few times. This chain connects TRBV6-1 to TRBJ1-4, with D possibly TRBD1 on 5 matching bases. The CDR3 is made up of 16 amino acids. Between the trimmed V and J ends, which lost 6 bases and 2 bases, there was a span of 16 bases. From germline, CDR1 is MNHNS and CDR2 SASEGT. CDR3 loop: CASRTGGGRTNEKLFF. In DNA form, the CDR3 reads TGTGCCAGCAGAACGGGGGGGGGGAGGACTAATGAAAAACTGTTTTTT.

This clonotype was recorded at least ten times. CDR3 protein: CASSQDHPGAGGSYEQYF. For the CDR3, the DNA is TGTGCCAGCAGCCAAGATCACCCGGGGGCGGGAGGCTCCTACGAGCAGTACTTC. This chain connects TRBV4-2 to TRBJ2-7, with TRBD2 identical over 8 bases. The CDR3 covers 18 residues. Germline lookup yields CDR1 LGHNA and CDR2 YNFKEQ. The V gene end was trimmed by 0 bases and the J gene end by 0 bases; junction bases not matched to a gene: 10.

This clonotype was picked up many times. The genes are TRBV30 and TRBJ2-7; 9 positions agree with TRBD1. Looked up from germline, CDR1 is GTSNPN and CDR2 is SVGIG (reference sequence). The CDR3 loop spans 12 amino acids. J gave up 3 bases and V 5 bases, and 2 bases lay outside the gene matches. In nucleotides, the CDR3 is TGTGCCTGGGGGACAGGGATCTACGAGCAGTACTTC. Protein sequence: CAWGTGIYEQYF.

At least ten counts were recorded for this clonotype. This chain connects TRBV28 to TRBJ2-5; 9 bases line up with TRBD2. The V and J ends lost 3 bases and 0 bases, in that order; junction bases with no gene match: 2. This CDR3 spans 15 amino acids. Germline lookup yields CDR1 MDHEN and CDR2 SYDVKM. CDR3 loop: CASSFPSGNQETQYF. For the CDR3, the DNA is TGTGCCAGCAGTTTCCCTAGCGGGAACCAAGAGACCCAGTACTTC.

This clonotype was found a few times. The chain recombines TRBV3-1 with TRBJ2-7; TRBD1 aligns across 7 bases. CDR1 is LGHDT and CDR2 is YNNKEL in the germline V gene (reference sequence). The V segment lost 2 bases and the J segment 12 bases; nucleotides outside the gene matches: 10. There are 13 residues in the CDR3. The CDR3 DNA sequence: TGTGCCAGCAGCCAAAGGGACAGCTCCCCGCCGTACTTC. It encodes CASSQRDSSPPYF.

V gene TRBV5-6 combines with J gene TRBJ2-1; 10 bases match TRBD1. Germline CDR1 and CDR2: SGHDT and YYEEEE. This CDR3 is built from 14 residues. After removal of 4 bases from V and 7 bases from J, the junction contained 5 bases not matched to a gene. The CDR3 is CASSGDRGLNEQFF. The CDR3 nucleotides are TGTGCCAGCAGCGGGGACAGGGGTTTGAATGAGCAGTTCTTC.

This clonotype appeared many times. The chain recombines TRBV7-9 with TRBJ2-5; a weak D match, TRBD1 (6 bases). The CDR3 has 16 amino acids. Germline-derived CDR1 and CDR2 are SEHNR and FQNEAQ (reference sequence). Trimming stripped 5 bases from V and 1 base from J, with 17 bases between. The CDR3 DNA reads as TGTGCCAGCAGCCCACAGGGTCTAGCAGGCCAAGAGACCCAGTACTTC. This encodes CASSPQGLAGQETQYF.

This chain connects TRBV6-4 to TRBJ2-3; no firm D call. The germline V gene encodes CDR1 MRHNA and CDR2 SNTAGT. With 5 bases removed from V and 1 base from J, the gap between germline ends came to 10 bases. The CDR3 is 14 residues long. The CDR3 here is CASSPLWGTDTQYF. The DNA of the CDR3 is TGTGCCAGCAGTCCGTTATGGGGCACAGATACGCAGTATTTT.

The chain is built from TRBV7-6 and TRBJ2-5; a weak D match, TRBD1 (6 bases). From germline, CDR1 is SGHVS and CDR2 FNYEAQ. V lost 5 bases, J lost 5 bases, and 18 bases lay in between. This CDR3 comprises 15 residues. CDR3 bases: TGTGCCAGCAGCGCACGCCGGGACATTAGGGAGACCCAGTACTTC. Protein sequence: CASSARRDIRETQYF.

This clonotype was counted at least ten times. V and J are TRBV2 and TRBJ2-1, with D possibly called TRBD1 or TRBD2 (5 bases each). Germline loops: CDR1 SNHLY, CDR2 FYNNEI. Trimming left V 2 bases short and J 9 bases short, with 14 bases between. The CDR3 has 14 amino acids. Here the CDR3 reads CASSEYDEGREQFF. CDR3 sequence (DNA): TGTGCCAGCAGTGAATATGACGAGGGACGTGAGCAGTTCTTC.

There are a few counts of this clonotype. The J gene is TRBJ1-2, the V gene TRBV7-9; D unresolved. Germline V gene data show CDR1 as SEHNR and CDR2 as FQNEAQ (reference sequence). CDR3 length: 12 amino acids. V lost 1 base and J 5 bases, leaving 5 bases between the germline ends. CDR3 coding DNA: TGTGCCAGCAGCTTAGTCACATATGGCTACACCTTC. Its translation is CASSLVTYGYTF. The complete variable domain, with remaining parts taken from reference TRBV7-9 and TRBJ1-2, reads DTGVSQNPRHKITKRGQNVTFRCDPISEHNRLYWYRQTLGQGPEFLTYFQNEAQLEKSRLLSDRFSAERPKGSFSTLEIQRTEQGDSAMYLCASSLVTYGYTFGSGTRLTVV.

The V gene is TRBV5-1, the J gene TRBJ1-2; D ambiguous. The V gene lost 0 bases and the J gene lost 4 bases, with 13 bases spanning the gap. Germline V gene lookup returns CDR1 SGHRS and CDR2 YFSETQ. CDR3 length equals 15 residues. For the CDR3, the DNA is TGCGCCAGCAGCTTGGAGGTAGGGTCCCCCTATGGCTACACCTTC. Residues: CASSLEVGSPYGYTF.

The J gene is TRBJ1-1, the V gene TRBV5-1, with TRBD1 as a possible D gene (5 bases). Germline-derived CDR1 and CDR2 are SGHRS and YFSETQ. Trimming pared 0 bases from V and 5 bases from J, leaving 14 bases between. There are 15 residues in the CDR3. This CDR3 is CASSLGWGGDTEAFF. In DNA form, the CDR3 reads TGCGCCAGCAGCTTGGGGTGGGGGGGTGATACTGAAGCTTTCTTT.

This clonotype was recorded at least ten times. The chain carries TRBV7-6 and TRBJ2-1, with TRBD2 matching over 12 bases. CDR3 size: 16 residues. The junction had 7 bases not matched to a gene; V was cut back by 5 bases and J by 5 bases. Germline-derived CDR1 and CDR2 are SGHVS and FNYEAQ. The CDR3 loop reads CASSGQTSGGNNEQFF. The CDR3 DNA reads TGTGCCAGCAGCGGACAGACTAGCGGGGGAAACAATGAGCAGTTCTTC.

V usage is TRBV12-3 or TRBV12-4 and J usage is TRBJ2-2, with 11 bases lining up with TRBD2. The length of the CDR3 is 14 residues. After removal of 7 bases from V and 6 bases from J, the junction contained 4 bases not matched to a gene. The CDR3 DNA reads as TGTGCCAGCACTAAGACTAGCGGGGCCGGGGAGCTGTTTTTT. Encoded protein: CASTKTSGAGELFF.

This clonotype has at least ten counts. The chain has TRBV2 and TRBJ2-1; 7 bases line up with TRBD2. Germline V gene lookup returns CDR1 SNHLY and CDR2 FYNNEI. V lost 7 bases, J lost 10 bases, and 16 bases stayed unmatched. The CDR3 loop spans 15 amino acids. The DNA for the CDR3 is TGTGCCAGCACTCGGGAGGACCAACGATGGGGAGAGCAGTTCTTC. This codes for CASTREDQRWGEQFF.

This clonotype was counted at least ten times. This rearrangement joins TRBV28 to TRBJ2-1, with TRBD1 matching over 7 bases. V trimming: 3 bases; J trimming: 4 bases; junction bases outside the gene matches: 6. Germline V gene lookup returns CDR1 MDHEN and CDR2 SYDVKM. This CDR3 is built from 15 residues. The CDR3: CASSFRDRGYNEQFF. Here the CDR3 DNA reads TGTGCCAGCAGTTTCCGGGACAGAGGTTACAATGAGCAGTTCTTC.

The sample holds many counts of this clonotype. The V gene is TRBV18, the J gene TRBJ1-4; perhaps TRBD1 as D (5 bases). V lost 1 base and J lost 0, with 9 bases in between. Germline V gives CDR1 KGHSH, CDR2 LQKENI. This CDR3 is built from 16 residues. Here the CDR3 reads CASSPRWGATNEKLFF. Here the CDR3 DNA reads TGTGCCAGCTCACCACGGTGGGGGGCAACTAATGAAAAACTGTTTTTT.

This clonotype was seen at least ten times. The chain links TRBV27 to TRBJ2-1; possible D gene TRBD1, 5 bases. Trimming pared 6 bases from V and 9 bases from J, leaving 15 bases between. The CDR3 loop spans 13 amino acids. Per germline, CDR1 MNHEY and CDR2 SMNVEV (reference sequence). The CDR3 DNA follows: TGTGCCAGCAGAGCCCAGGGCGGCGGTGAGCAGTTCTTC. Amino acid sequence: CASRAQGGGEQFF.